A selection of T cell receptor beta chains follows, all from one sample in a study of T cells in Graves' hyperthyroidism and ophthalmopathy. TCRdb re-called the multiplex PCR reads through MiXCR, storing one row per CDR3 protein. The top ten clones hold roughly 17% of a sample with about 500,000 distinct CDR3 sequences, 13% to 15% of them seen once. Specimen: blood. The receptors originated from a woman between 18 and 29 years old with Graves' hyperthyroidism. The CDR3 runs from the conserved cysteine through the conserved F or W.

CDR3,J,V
CSAERGRTEAFF,TRBJ1-1,TRBV20-1
CASMGLVKTYEQYF,TRBJ2-7,TRBV6-2/TRBV6-3
CSASWTSGRYEQFF,TRBJ2-1,TRBV20-1
CAISDEISTNEKLFF,TRBJ1-4,TRBV10-3
CASSLGGTSVINEQFF,TRBJ2-1,TRBV5-1
CATSPGQGGTEAFF,TRBJ1-1,TRBV24-1
CASSPNALITEAFF,TRBJ1-1,TRBV14
CASSLPQVSGANVLTF,TRBJ2-6,TRBV7-9
CASSLDRGIPGELFF,TRBJ2-2,TRBV12-3/TRBV12-4
CSARPTGDGSGNTIYF,TRBJ1-3,TRBV29-1
CASSFRTGAEDGYTF,TRBJ1-2,TRBV6-1
CASGSGTGVSPLHF,TRBJ1-6,TRBV27
CAATPGAEAFF,TRBJ1-1,TRBV2
CASSRHSTGGSNYGYTF,TRBJ1-2,TRBV6-2/TRBV6-3
CASSQDPSGRATDTQYF,TRBJ2-3,TRBV4-1
CASSLRSNQPQHF,TRBJ1-5,TRBV12-3/TRBV12-4
CASSLQEDAHNEQFF,TRBJ2-1,TRBV11-1
CATSIDRGLTDTQYF,TRBJ2-3,TRBV15
CASSLTSAQAEQFF,TRBJ2-1,TRBV5-1
CASSSGHENSPLHF,TRBJ1-6,TRBV5-1
CATSDASGGRYEQYF,TRBJ2-7,TRBV24-1
CASSATDVNTEAFF,TRBJ1-1,TRBV9
CASSLQRGHGAYNEQFF,TRBJ2-1,TRBV7-2
CATSDFSVGELFF,TRBJ2-2,TRBV24-1
CASRPPPSGSWYNEQFF,TRBJ2-1,TRBV7-2
CASSLDRGSTEAFF,TRBJ1-1,TRBV5-1
CASSFQGQGTLSYEQYF,TRBJ2-7,TRBV5-1
CASSLRDRGAGELFF,TRBJ2-2,TRBV11-3
CASSIRGLPYNEQFF,TRBJ2-1,TRBV7-3
CASSLVRLAGGSSYNEQFF,TRBJ2-1,TRBV7-3
CASAQGVLNEKLFF,TRBJ1-4,TRBV3-1
CAIRPNQGTQYF,TRBJ2-4,TRBV10-3
CASEGGGLAYNEQFF,TRBJ2-1,TRBV2
CATSASGANYNEQFF,TRBJ2-1,TRBV24-1
CASSFGPSSGNTIYF,TRBJ1-3,TRBV7-2
CASSLGTSNQPQHF,TRBJ1-5,TRBV4-1
CASSQPSSGNTIYF,TRBJ1-3,TRBV6-2/TRBV6-3
CASSPRVAGPYNEQFF,TRBJ2-1,TRBV6-1
CSAPTELNYGYTF,TRBJ1-2,TRBV20-1